Listed here is a single T cell receptor (beta chain). As yet, its antigen is unknown. These data come from a study of molecular identifiers for immune sequencing clone quantification. Overall study: With replicates, the RNA of roughly 20,000 or 100,000 naive CD8 cells was split five ways and four were sequenced.

The CDR3 has 13 amino acids. Germline-derived CDR1 and CDR2 are GTSNPN and SVGIG (reference sequence). With V trimmed by 2 bases and J by 6 bases, 4 bases remained unmatched. General study results and limits: The study reportedly detected spiked Jurkat TCR RNA from one cell among 990,000 or so naive cells.

TCRdb recomputed calls from the PCR reads with MiXCR, one row per CDR3 protein. This sample carries around 320,000 distinct CDR3 sequences, about a quarter of them seen once, and the ten largest clones take about 0.74%. The V and J genes are TRBV30 and TRBJ1-2; 9 bases agree with TRBD1. Sequences were obtained from naive CD8+ T cells from blood, with Jurkat cell RNA spiked in. Subset indicated: FACS-sorted CD8+CD4-CCR7+CD45RA+ naive T cells. This TCR was recovered from a human donor in good health. Some libraries in this study had Jurkat cell RNA spiked in. The CDR3 protein is CAWSLTGGDGYTF. The DNA for the CDR3 is TGTGCCTGGAGTTTGACAGGGGGGGATGGCTACACCTTC.